The following is a T cell receptor (beta chain) sequence with its context. CDR1 is SGHDT and CDR2 is YYEEEE in the germline V gene. V dropped 4 bases and J dropped 4 bases, with 20 bases sitting between them. The CDR3 is 16 residues long. Data came from immunoSEQ multiplex PCR; TCRdb stores just in-frame clones and leaves some out. The sample holds more than 850,000 clones; about 80% are singletons and the top ten take 0.4% to 0.55%. These data come from a study of shared clonotypes between healthy human individuals. Study details: In total, the donors were two women and a few men aged 18 to 49.

Sequenced material: memory CD4+ T cells from PBMCs. Regarding subset: CD45RA-negative fraction. This receptor was taken from a man between 18 and 35 years old in good health. Some clones in this sample may be carry-over from other donors' samples. This chain uses TRBV5-6 with TRBJ2-5, with a possible D match to TRBD2 (5 bases). The CDR3 region is CASSPSLGYGRETQYF. The CDR3 DNA sequence: TGTGCCAGCAGCCCTAGCCTTGGGTACGGAAGAGAGACCCAGTACTTC. The whole variable domain, filled in from reference TRBV5-6 and TRBJ2-5, reads DAGVTQSPTHLIKTRGQQVTLRCSPKSGHDTVSWYQQALGQGPQFIFQYYEEEERQRGNFPDRFSGHQFPNYSSELNVNALLLGDSALYLCASSPSLGYGRETQYFGPGTRLLVL.